The rows below give T cell receptor beta chains drawn from one sample of a study of blood T cell repertoires in COVID-19. Generated by immunoSEQ multiplex PCR, the TCRdb table keeps only in-frame clones and is missing some. The sample lists roughly 250,000 clones; approximately 79% were seen once. Input material: peripheral blood. The receptors shown here come from a woman between 35 and 50 years old with active or convalescent COVID-19. Each CDR3 is given with its conserved first and last residue. The D gene is left open where the match is weak. Expanded clones get a size class; other rows say once, few or many, or leave the size out.

d_call j_call v_call clone_size cdr3_aa cdr3_nt
TRBD1 TRBJ1-4 TRBV20-1 NA CSATDRGNEKLFF TGCAGTGCTACTGACAGGGGGAATGAAAAACTGTTTTTT
NA TRBJ1-2 TRBV28 NA CASSLGRIYGYTF TGTGCCAGCAGTTTAGGGAGAATCTATGGCTACACCTTC
NA TRBJ1-5 TRBV19 NA CASSIQGAGNQPQHF TGTGCCAGTAGTATTCAAGGGGCCGGAAATCAGCCCCAGCATTTT
NA TRBJ1-1 TRBV19 NA CASSGVGEAFF TGTGCCAGTAGTGGAGTCGGTGAAGCTTTCTTT
TRBD1 TRBJ2-7 TRBV18 NA CASSDLGQGVKEQYF TGTGCCAGCTCAGACCTGGGACAGGGTGTAAAAGAGCAGTACTTC
TRBD1 TRBJ1-2 TRBV5-6 NA CASSFDRAAGYTF TGTGCCAGCAGCTTTGACAGGGCTGCTGGCTACACCTTC
TRBD1 TRBJ2-2 TRBV28 NA CASSLNRGRTGELFF TGTGCCAGCAGTTTAAACAGGGGGCGGACCGGGGAGCTGTTTTTT
NA TRBJ1-4 TRBV9 NA CASSVGWGDTEKLFF TGTGCCAGCAGCGTAGGCTGGGGGGATACAGAAAAACTGTTTTTT
NA TRBJ2-5 TRBV2 NA CASSERLLETQYF TGTGCCAGCAGTGAAAGACTCTTAGAGACCCAGTACTTC
NA TRBJ2-5 TRBV5-1 NA CASSSLGLDGETQYF TGCGCCAGCAGCTCGTTGGGGCTGGATGGAGAGACCCAGTACTTC
NA TRBJ2-3 TRBV4-2 NA CASSLVAGGLTDTQYF TGTGCCAGCAGCCTCGTGGCCGGGGGACTCACAGATACGCAGTATTTT
NA TRBJ1-1 TRBV4-1 few CASSQEVLAGIGAFF TGCGCCAGCAGCCAAGAAGTCCTAGCGGGTATTGGGGCTTTCTTT
NA TRBJ2-4 TRBV5-1 NA CASSLAGKNIQYF TGCGCCAGCAGCCTGGCAGGGAAAAACATTCAGTACTTC
TRBD2 TRBJ2-1 TRBV5-1 few CASSLDAQAGGNEQFF TGCGCCAGCAGCTTGGACGCCCAAGCGGGGGGCAATGAGCAGTTCTTC
NA TRBJ2-3 TRBV2 NA CASSAVGGPVVDTQYF TGTGCCAGCAGTGCAGTGGGGGGGCCGGTAGTCGATACGCAGTATTTT
NA TRBJ2-3 TRBV19 NA CASSMAAASTDTQYF TGTGCCAGTAGTATGGCGGCTGCTAGCACAGATACGCAGTATTTT
TRBD1 TRBJ1-5 TRBV5-1 NA CASSTGQGQPQHF TGCGCCAGCAGCACTGGACAGGGCCAGCCCCAGCATTTT
NA TRBJ1-4 TRBV29-1 NA CSGQATNEKLFF TGCAGCGGACAGGCAACTAATGAAAAACTGTTTTTT
NA TRBJ2-3 TRBV29-1 NA CSVDPSGTDTQYF TGCAGCGTTGATCCCTCAGGAACAGATACGCAGTATTTT
NA TRBJ1-6 TRBV3-1/TRBV3-2 NA CASRMKTGSPLHF TGTGCCAGCAGGATGAAAACAGGGTCACCCCTCCACTTT
TRBD1 TRBJ2-5 TRBV6-1 NA CASSEFKGQGRETQYF TGTGCCAGCAGTGAATTTAAAGGACAGGGGAGGGAGACCCAGTACTTC
NA TRBJ1-1 TRBV7-8 NA CASSLFPRQTVSGAFF TGTGCCAGCAGCTTATTCCCCCGACAGACAGTCAGTGGGGCTTTCTTT
NA TRBJ2-1 TRBV4-1 NA CASSPRGPGTTSYNEQFF TGCGCCAGCAGCCCCCGAGGGCCCGGGACAACCTCCTACAATGAGCAGTTCTTC
TRBD1 TRBJ1-6 TRBV19 medium-sized CASSISWDRSNSPLHF TGTGCCAGTAGTATAAGCTGGGACAGGAGTAATTCACCCCTCCACTTT
NA TRBJ1-3 TRBV28 NA CASSLGDTGNTIYF TGTGCCAGCAGTTTGGGGGACACTGGAAACACCATATATTTT
TRBD2 TRBJ2-5 TRBV3-1/TRBV3-2 NA CASSQRLAGGRETQYF TGTGCCAGCAGCCAAAGACTAGCGGGGGGGCGGGAGACCCAGTACTTC
NA TRBJ1-1 TRBV10-3 NA CAISGEIRDTEAFF TGTGCCATCAGTGGGGAGATTAGGGACACTGAAGCTTTCTTT
NA TRBJ1-2 TRBV30 NA CAWSVRGGIYGYTF TGTGCCTGGAGTGTGAGGGGGGGAATCTATGGCTACACCTTC
TRBD1 TRBJ1-2 TRBV28 NA CASSLGGTGYFHGYTF TGTGCCAGCAGTCTGGGGGGGACAGGGTATTTTCATGGCTACACCTTC
TRBD1 TRBJ1-2 TRBV14 NA CASSQEGGSRDYGYTF TGTGCCAGCAGCCAAGAAGGGGGCAGTCGGGACTATGGCTACACCTTC
NA TRBJ1-2 TRBV30 NA CAWSAGIGYTF TGTGCCTGGAGCGCCGGGATTGGCTACACCTTC
TRBD1 TRBJ2-7 TRBV3-1/TRBV3-2 few CASSQAGQGVIGYEQYF TGTGCCAGCAGCCAAGCGGGACAGGGGGTAATAGGCTACGAGCAGTACTTC
TRBD1 TRBJ1-1 TRBV2 medium-sized CASSTIPGQGATEAFF TGTGCCAGCAGTACCATCCCCGGACAGGGAGCCACTGAAGCTTTCTTT
NA TRBJ1-1 TRBV13 NA CASSSQLQGNTEAFF TGTGCCAGCAGCTCGCAACTCCAGGGGAACACTGAAGCTTTCTTT
NA TRBJ1-3 TRBV7-9 NA CASSLPGTSGNTIYF TGTGCCAGCAGCTTACCGGGAACCTCTGGAAACACCATATATTTT
NA TRBJ2-2 TRBV7-3 few CASSLSNTGELFF TGTGCCAGCAGCCTCTCGAACACCGGGGAGCTGTTTTTT
TRBD1 TRBJ1-2 TRBV29-1 NA CSVERSGTGLANYGYTF TGCAGCGTTGAACGATCCGGGACAGGGTTAGCTAACTATGGCTACACCTTC
TRBD1 TRBJ2-7 TRBV15 NA CATSRTPTGGYEQYF TGTGCCACCAGCAGAACCCCGACAGGGGGCTACGAGCAGTACTTC
TRBD1 TRBJ1-2 TRBV19 NA CASKIQGRDGYTF TGTGCCAGTAAAATACAGGGGCGGGATGGCTACACCTTC